The 26 T cell receptor beta chains in this list originate from one sample, sequenced in a study of T cell repertoires in cytomegalovirus infection. Their target antigens are unknown. TCRdb redid the calling of the reads with MiXCR, one entry per CDR3 protein. There are 54,000 or so distinct CDR3 sequences in the sample; 33% occur only once, and just under 70% lies in the top ten. Sample: PBMCs, sequenced either directly or after in vitro stimulation (not recorded which). The receptor set was obtained from a human donor in good health (CMV status not recorded). Some clones in this sample may be carry-over from other donors' samples.

V usage is TRBV3-1 and J usage is TRBJ1-2; 8 bases line up with TRBD1. Trimming cost V 2 bases and J 4 bases; bases outside gene matches: 6. This CDR3 spans 15 amino acids. Germline CDR1 LGHDT, CDR2 YNNKEL (reference sequence). CDR3 loop: CASSQTPGTGYGYTF. DNA for the CDR3: TGTGCCAGCAGCCAAACTCCTGGGACAGGCTATGGCTACACCTTC.

The genes are TRBV4-3 and TRBJ2-7, with TRBD2 as a possible D gene (6 bases). The V gene's germline CDR1 is LGHNA and CDR2 YSLEER. V lost 4 bases to trimming and J lost 0 bases, with 13 bases between them. This CDR3 comprises 15 residues. The CDR3: CASSRNSGSSYEQYF. DNA of the CDR3: TGCGCCAGCAGCCGGAATAGCGGAAGCTCCTACGAGCAGTACTTC.

This clonotype was observed a few times. CDR3 DNA sequence: TGTGCCAGCAGTGTGGCAGTTTACACCATATATTTT. Translated: CASSVAVYTIYF. This chain links TRBV2 with TRBJ1-3; D remains ambiguous. The V end was cut by 4 bases, the J end by 8 bases, with 9 bases between. This CDR3 contains 12 residues. Germline values: CDR1 SNHLY, CDR2 FYNNEI.

The rearrangement links TRBV6-8 to TRBJ1-1; D perhaps matches TRBD1 (6 bases). This CDR3 has 14 residues. In germline, CDR1 is MNHGY, CDR2 SAAAGT. The V gene lost 6 bases and the J gene lost 0 bases, with 11 bases spanning the gap. CDR3 DNA: TGTGCCAGCAGCCAACAGGGTTTGAACACTGAAGCTTTCTTT. This gives the protein CASSQQGLNTEAFF.

This sequence joins TRBV7-4 and TRBJ1-3; D may be TRBD1 (5 bases). CDR1 is SGHVT, CDR2 SQSDAQ, per germline. This CDR3 contains 17 residues. V was cut by 5 bases and J by 0 bases, with 17 bases left in between. The CDR3 region is CASSPLAGIHSGNTIYF. The CDR3 bases are TGTGCCAGCAGCCCACTGGCAGGGATTCACTCTGGAAACACCATATATTTT.

This sequence joins TRBV11-2 and TRBJ1-1; TRBD1 aligns across 7 bases. V dropped 3 bases and J dropped 1; count of bases not matched to a gene: 2. The CDR3 covers 14 residues. Germline values: CDR1 SGHAT, CDR2 FQNNGV. The CDR3 reads CASSFAGGNTEAFF. CDR3 in DNA: TGTGCCAGCAGCTTCGCAGGGGGGAACACTGAAGCTTTCTTT.

This clonotype was detected only a few times. The chain joins TRBV5-5 to TRBJ2-1; D possibly uses TRBD1 or TRBD2 (5 bases each). This CDR3 comprises 16 residues. Germline V gene data show CDR1 as SGHKS and CDR2 as YYEKEE (reference sequence). Deletions cut 0 bases from V and 1 base from J, with 11 bases between. CDR3 sequence (DNA): TGTGCCAGCAGCTTGGTCCGGGACCCGTCCTACAATGAGCAGTTCTTC. Its protein product is CASSLVRDPSYNEQFF.

This clonotype was detected ten times or more. The CDR3 region is CASSLALAGWGETQYF. The CDR3 nucleotides are TGTGCCAGCAGCTTAGCGCTAGCGGGGTGGGGAGAGACCCAGTACTTC. This sequence joins TRBV7-2 and TRBJ2-5; 9 bases are shared with TRBD2. Germline V gene data show CDR1 as SGHTA and CDR2 as FQGNSA. This CDR3 comprises 16 residues. V shed 0 bases and J 4 bases; nucleotides not matched to a gene: 6.

V and J are TRBV4-1 and TRBJ1-1; no reliable D call. V was pared by 0 bases and J by 4 bases, with 6 bases between. Germline-derived CDR1 and CDR2 are MGHRA and YSYEKL. There are 13 residues in the CDR3. CDR3 protein: CASSQDGGTEAFF. CDR3 in DNA: TGCGCCAGCAGCCAAGATGGAGGCACTGAAGCTTTCTTT.

The chain joins TRBV27 to TRBJ2-1, with D possibly being TRBD2 (5 bases). The germline CDR1 and CDR2 sequences are MNHEY and SMNVEV (reference sequence). This CDR3 spans 14 amino acids. The V gene lost 10 bases and the J gene lost 2 bases, with 15 bases spanning the gap. CDR3 residues: CATNRAGAYNEQFF. DNA of the CDR3: TGTGCCACAAATCGGGCGGGTGCCTACAATGAGCAGTTCTTC.

The chain is built from TRBV5-4 and TRBJ2-6; either TRBD1 or TRBD2 may supply D (5 bases each). The germline CDR1 and CDR2 sequences are SGHNT and YYREEE (reference sequence). There are 16 residues in the CDR3. V gave up 1 base and J gave up 4 bases, with 12 bases separating them. This chain's CDR3 is CASSLTGLGGANVLTF. CDR3 sequence (DNA): TGTGCCAGCAGCTTGACGGGGCTGGGAGGGGCCAACGTCCTGACTTTC.

This clonotype was counted between two and nine times. The chain combines TRBV5-4 with TRBJ1-2; 7 positions agree with TRBD1. Trimming at V came to 0 bases and at J to 5 bases, leaving 4 bases not matched to a gene. Germline V lookup: CDR1 SGHNT, CDR2 YYREEE (reference sequence). The CDR3 consists of 14 residues. CDR3 coding DNA: TGTGCCAGCAGCTTGGGGGGCAGGGGGTATGGCTACACCTTC. Protein sequence: CASSLGGRGYGYTF.

This chain joins TRBV4-1 and TRBJ1-6; D is unresolved. The CDR3 extends over 13 amino acids. CDR1 and CDR2 from the germline V gene are MGHRA and YSYEKL. The V end lost 2 bases, the J end lost 6 bases, and 5 bases lay between the germline ends. DNA for the CDR3: TGCGCCAGCAGCCAACGGGCTAATTCACCCCTCCACTTT. Translating gives CASSQRANSPLHF.

This chain links TRBV18 with TRBJ2-5; D is ambiguous. This CDR3 is built from 14 residues. V dropped 5 bases and J dropped 7 bases, with 17 bases sitting between them. Germline V lookup: CDR1 KGHSH, CDR2 LQKENI. The CDR3 is CASSNYGRKGTQYF. CDR3 nucleotide sequence: TGTGCCAGCTCAAATTACGGAAGAAAGGGGACCCAGTACTTC.

This sequence joins TRBV28 and TRBJ1-2, with 7 bases matching TRBD1. This CDR3 region has 13 residues. Germline CDR1 and CDR2: MDHEN and SYDVKM. Trimming at V came to 2 bases and at J to 10 bases, leaving 7 bases not matched to a gene. CDR3 sequence: CASSLTGTVDYTF. The CDR3 DNA reads TGTGCCAGCAGTTTAACCGGGACAGTGGACTACACCTTC.

Ten or more counts support this clonotype. J is TRBJ2-5 and V is TRBV7-2, with D perhaps assigned TRBD1 or TRBD2 (5 bases each). This CDR3 has 13 residues. V shed 5 bases and J shed 4 bases, with 11 bases lying between them. The germline gives CDR1 SGHTA, CDR2 FQGNSA. DNA for the CDR3: TGTGCCAGCAGCGGGGGAGTTCTAGAGACCCAGTACTTC. The encoded protein is CASSGGVLETQYF.

V is TRBV20-1 and J is TRBJ2-5, with D tentatively TRBD2 (7 bases). CDR3 length equals 15 residues. The ends were cut back, 1 base at V and 2 bases at J, with 14 bases in the middle. Germline values: CDR1 DFQATT, CDR2 SNEGSKA (reference sequence). For the CDR3, the DNA is TGCAGTGCTAGAGTAGGGGGGGGTAGACAAGAGACCCAGTACTTC. Its translation is CSARVGGGRQETQYF.

V gene TRBV5-1 combines with J gene TRBJ2-7; tentative D call: TRBD2 (6 bases). The CDR3 runs 14 residues. Germline CDR1 SGHRS, CDR2 YFSETQ. The germline V and J ends were trimmed by 0 bases and 3 bases, with 10 bases remaining between them. Written as DNA, the CDR3 is TGCGCCAGCAGCTTGGGGACTAACTTCTACGAGCAGTACTTC. Protein product: CASSLGTNFYEQYF. Filled out from reference TRBV5-1 and TRBJ2-7, the complete variable domain reads KAGVTQTPRYLIKTRGQQVTLSCSPISGHRSVSWYQQTPGQGLQFLFEYFSETQRNKGNFPGRFSGRQFSNSRSEMNVSTLELGDSALYLCASSLGTNFYEQYFGPGTRLTVT.

The chain is built from TRBV19 and TRBJ1-5, with 9 nucleotides matching TRBD1. Germline V CDR1 and CDR2: LNHDA, SQIVND (reference sequence). The CDR3 loop spans 16 amino acids. The junction had 16 bases not matched to a gene; V was cut back by 9 bases and J by 7 bases. The CDR3: CASLMSGTGRGQPQHF. CDR3 nucleotides: TGTGCCAGCCTAATGTCCGGGACAGGGAGGGGGCAGCCCCAGCATTTT.

The rearrangement links TRBV6-5 to TRBJ1-1; TRBD1 agrees at 7 bases. Germline CDR1 is MNHEY and CDR2 is SVGAGI. The CDR3 runs to 14 residues. Trimming at V came to 4 bases and at J to 1 base, leaving 3 bases not matched to a gene. The CDR3 DNA reads as TGTGCCAGCAGTTCAGGGGGGAAGAACACTGAAGCTTTCTTT. Translated, it gives CASSSGGKNTEAFF.

The CDR3 protein is CSVNRVNTEAFF. CDR3 bases: TGCAGCGTTAACAGGGTCAACACTGAAGCTTTCTTT. V is TRBV29-1 and J is TRBJ1-1, with a possible D match to TRBD1 (6 bases). CDR1 and CDR2 from the germline V gene are SQVTM and ANQGSEA. The V end lost 5 bases, the J end lost 2 bases, and 9 bases lay between the germline ends. The CDR3 spans 12 residues.

This clonotype has ten or more counts. The CDR3 region is CASSLRSGGAYADTQYF. The CDR3 DNA sequence: TGTGCCAGCAGCTTACGGAGCGGGGGGGCATACGCAGATACGCAGTATTTT. V and J are TRBV7-2 and TRBJ2-3; 10 bases fit TRBD2. The CDR3 runs to 17 residues. Germline CDR1 SGHTA, CDR2 FQGNSA. Trimming took 2 bases from V and 4 from J; bases not matched to a gene: 9.

The V gene is TRBV28, the J gene TRBJ1-5; TRBD1 might be the D (5 bases). Trimming took 7 bases from V and 7 from J, leaving 17 bases between them. This CDR3 contains 14 residues. The germline V gene has CDR1 MDHEN and CDR2 SYDVKM. The chain's CDR3 is CASTKDPGGQPQHF. For the CDR3, the DNA is TGTGCCAGCACCAAGGACCCCGGGGGACAGCCCCAGCATTTT.

This clonotype appeared many times. The chain joins TRBV7-2 to TRBJ2-5; D gene uncertain. The CDR3 is made up of 13 amino acids. The germline V gene has CDR1 SGHTA and CDR2 FQGNSA. Trimming left V 0 bases short and J 5 bases short, with 7 bases between. The CDR3 here is CASSLAVWETQYF. In DNA form, the CDR3 reads TGTGCCAGCAGCTTAGCTGTATGGGAGACCCAGTACTTC.

This clonotype was recorded a few times. V and J are TRBV10-3 and TRBJ2-3, with 10 bases fitting TRBD1. Looked up from germline, CDR1 is ENHRY and CDR2 is SYGVKD. The CDR3 extends over 16 amino acids. V shed 5 bases and J 3 bases; nucleotides not matched to a gene: 8. The chain's CDR3 is CAISPGQGVNTDTQYF. CDR3 in DNA: TGTGCCATCAGTCCCGGACAGGGGGTTAATACAGATACGCAGTATTTT.

The chain employs TRBV23-1 and TRBJ2-2; 9 positions agree with TRBD1. TRBV23-1 is an open reading frame, and its role is uncertain. The V gene end was trimmed by 3 bases and the J gene end by 6 bases; junction bases not matched to a gene: 5. The CDR3 runs 15 residues. As DNA, the CDR3 is TGCGCCAGCAGTCACTGGGACAGGGTCCCCGGGGAGCTGTTTTTT. This sequence encodes CASSHWDRVPGELFF.